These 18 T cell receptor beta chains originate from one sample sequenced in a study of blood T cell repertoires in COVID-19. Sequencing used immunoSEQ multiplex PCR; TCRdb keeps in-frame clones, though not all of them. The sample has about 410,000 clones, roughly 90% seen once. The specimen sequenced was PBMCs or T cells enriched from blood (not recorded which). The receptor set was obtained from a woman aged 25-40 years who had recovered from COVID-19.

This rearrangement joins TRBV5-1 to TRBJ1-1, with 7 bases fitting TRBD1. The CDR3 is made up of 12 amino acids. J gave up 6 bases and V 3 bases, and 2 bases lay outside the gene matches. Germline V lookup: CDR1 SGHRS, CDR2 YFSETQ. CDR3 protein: CASSSDRAEAFF. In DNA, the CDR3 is TGCGCCAGCAGCTCAGACAGGGCTGAAGCTTTCTTT.

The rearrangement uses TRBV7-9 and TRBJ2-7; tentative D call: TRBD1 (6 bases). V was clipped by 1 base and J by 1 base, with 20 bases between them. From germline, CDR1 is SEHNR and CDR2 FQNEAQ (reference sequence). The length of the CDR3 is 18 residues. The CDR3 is CASSLEVSRRTVSYEQYF. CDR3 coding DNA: TGTGCCAGCAGCTTAGAAGTGTCTCGCCGGACAGTGTCCTACGAGCAGTACTTC.

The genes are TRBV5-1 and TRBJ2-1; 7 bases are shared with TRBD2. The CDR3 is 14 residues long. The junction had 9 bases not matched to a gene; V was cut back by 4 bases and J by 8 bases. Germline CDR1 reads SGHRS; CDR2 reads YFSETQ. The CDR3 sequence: CASSVRAGRDEQFF. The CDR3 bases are TGCGCCAGCAGCGTCAGAGCGGGACGGGATGAGCAGTTCTTC.

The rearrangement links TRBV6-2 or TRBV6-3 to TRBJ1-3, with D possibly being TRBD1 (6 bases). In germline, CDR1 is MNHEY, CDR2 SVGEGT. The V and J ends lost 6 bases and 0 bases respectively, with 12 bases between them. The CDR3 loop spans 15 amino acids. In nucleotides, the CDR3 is TGTGCCAGCAGCCGGACAGTAAACTCTGGAAACACCATATATTTT. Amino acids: CASSRTVNSGNTIYF.

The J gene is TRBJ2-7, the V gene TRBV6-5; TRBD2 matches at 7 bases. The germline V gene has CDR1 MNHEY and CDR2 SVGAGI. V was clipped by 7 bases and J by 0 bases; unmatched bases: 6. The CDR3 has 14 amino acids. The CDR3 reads CASTRGVDSYEQYF. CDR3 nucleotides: TGTGCCAGCACCCGGGGGGTAGACTCCTACGAGCAGTACTTC.

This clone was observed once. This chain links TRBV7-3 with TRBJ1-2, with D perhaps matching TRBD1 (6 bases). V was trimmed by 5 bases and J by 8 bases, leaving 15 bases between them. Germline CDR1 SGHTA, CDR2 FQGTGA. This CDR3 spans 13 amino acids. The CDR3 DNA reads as TGTGCCAGCAGCCCAAGGGGGGGTGGCGGCTACACCTTC. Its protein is CASSPRGGGGYTF. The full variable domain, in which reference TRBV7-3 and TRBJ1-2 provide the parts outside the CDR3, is GAGVSQTPSNKVTEKGKYVELRCDPISGHTALYWYRQSLGQGPEFLIYFQGTGAADDSGLPNDRFFAVRPEGSVSTLKIQRTERGDSAVYLCASSPRGGGGYTFGSGTRLTVV.

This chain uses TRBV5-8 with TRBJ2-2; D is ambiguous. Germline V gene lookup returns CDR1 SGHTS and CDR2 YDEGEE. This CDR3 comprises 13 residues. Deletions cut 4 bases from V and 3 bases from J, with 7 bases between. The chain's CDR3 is CASSKHDTGELFF. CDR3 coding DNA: TGTGCCAGCAGCAAGCACGACACCGGGGAGCTGTTTTTT.

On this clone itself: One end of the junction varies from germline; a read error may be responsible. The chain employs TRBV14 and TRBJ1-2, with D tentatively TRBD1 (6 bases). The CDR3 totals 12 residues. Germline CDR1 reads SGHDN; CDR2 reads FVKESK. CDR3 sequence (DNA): TGTGCCAGCAGCCAAGATCGGTTGGGGGCCGCCTTC. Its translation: CASSQDRLGAAF.

The CDR3 is CASGLGSGRVQETQYF. In nucleotides, the CDR3 is TGTGCTAGTGGTTTGGGTAGCGGGAGGGTCCAAGAGACCCAGTACTTC. This chain joins TRBV12-5 and TRBJ2-5; 11 nucleotides align to TRBD2. Germline CDR1 and CDR2: LGHNT and FRNRAP. The V segment lost 1 base and the J segment 1 base; nucleotides outside the gene matches: 2. The CDR3 length is 16 residues. The variable domain in full, with the rest retrieved from reference TRBV12-5 and TRBJ2-5, is DARVTQTPRHKVTEMGQEVTMRCQPILGHNTVFWYRQTMMQGLELLAYFRNRAPLDDSGMPKDRFSAEMPDATLATLKIQPSEPRDSAVYFCASGLGSGRVQETQYFGPGTRLLVL.

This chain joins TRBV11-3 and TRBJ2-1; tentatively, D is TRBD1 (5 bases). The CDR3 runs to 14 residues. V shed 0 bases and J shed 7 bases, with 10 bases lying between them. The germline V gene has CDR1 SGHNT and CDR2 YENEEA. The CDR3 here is CASSLDQGLNEQFF. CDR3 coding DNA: TGTGCCAGCAGCTTAGATCAGGGCTTGAATGAGCAGTTCTTC.

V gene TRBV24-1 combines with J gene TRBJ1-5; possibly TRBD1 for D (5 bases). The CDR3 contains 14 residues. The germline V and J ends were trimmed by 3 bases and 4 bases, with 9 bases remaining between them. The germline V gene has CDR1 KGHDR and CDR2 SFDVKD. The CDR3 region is CATSDTGRNQPQHF. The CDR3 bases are TGTGCCACCAGTGATACAGGACGGAATCAGCCCCAGCATTTT.

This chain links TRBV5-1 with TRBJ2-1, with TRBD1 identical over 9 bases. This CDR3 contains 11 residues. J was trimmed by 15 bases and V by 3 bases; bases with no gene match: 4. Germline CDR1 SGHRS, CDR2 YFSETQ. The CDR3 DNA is TGCGCCAGCAGCTGGGGACAGGGCCGGTTCTTC. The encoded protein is CASSWGQGRFF.

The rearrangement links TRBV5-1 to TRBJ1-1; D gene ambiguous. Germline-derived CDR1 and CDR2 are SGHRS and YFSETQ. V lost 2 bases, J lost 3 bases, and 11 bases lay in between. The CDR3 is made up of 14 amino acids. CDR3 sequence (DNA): TGCGCCAGCAGCTTCCGGGGAGAGGACACTGAAGCTTTCTTT. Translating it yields CASSFRGEDTEAFF.

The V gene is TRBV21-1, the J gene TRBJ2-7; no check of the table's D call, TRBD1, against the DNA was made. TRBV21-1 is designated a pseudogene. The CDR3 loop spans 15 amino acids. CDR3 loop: CASSLRQTISYEQYF. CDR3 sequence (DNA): TGTGCCAGCAGCCTTAGACAGACCATATCCTACGAGCAGTACTTC.

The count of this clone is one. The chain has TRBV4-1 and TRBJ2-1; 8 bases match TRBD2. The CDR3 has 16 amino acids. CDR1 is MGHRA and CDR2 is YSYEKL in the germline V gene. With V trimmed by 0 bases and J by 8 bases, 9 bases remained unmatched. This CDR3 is CASSQESRGGRDEQFF. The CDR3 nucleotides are TGCGCCAGCAGCCAAGAAAGTCGGGGGGGCCGCGATGAGCAGTTCTTC.

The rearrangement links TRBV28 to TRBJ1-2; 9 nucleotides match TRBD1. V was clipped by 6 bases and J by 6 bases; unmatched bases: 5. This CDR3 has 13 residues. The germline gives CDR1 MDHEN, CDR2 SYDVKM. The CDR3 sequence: CASSGTGKDGYTF. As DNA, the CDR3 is TGTGCCAGCAGCGGGACAGGGAAGGATGGCTACACCTTC.

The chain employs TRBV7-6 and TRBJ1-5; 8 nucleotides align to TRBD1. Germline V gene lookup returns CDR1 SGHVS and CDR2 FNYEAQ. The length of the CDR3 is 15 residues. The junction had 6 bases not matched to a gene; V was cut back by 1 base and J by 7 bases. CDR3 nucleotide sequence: TGTGCCAGCAGCTTAGAGACAGGGGCCCGGCAGCCCCAGCATTTT. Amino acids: CASSLETGARQPQHF.

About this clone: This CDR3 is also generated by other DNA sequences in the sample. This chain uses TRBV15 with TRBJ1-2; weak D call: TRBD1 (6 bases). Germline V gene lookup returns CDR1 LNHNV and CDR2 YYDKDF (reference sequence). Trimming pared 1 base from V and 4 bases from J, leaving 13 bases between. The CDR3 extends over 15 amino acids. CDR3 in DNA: TGTGCCACCAGCAGAGGGGGGGGCGCCGGCTATGGCTACACCTTC. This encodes CATSRGGGAGYGYTF.